This TCR beta chain was sequenced for a study of human T cells and chemical hapten exposure. V was cut by 4 bases and J by 1 base, with 12 bases left in between. The CDR3 is made up of 15 amino acids. The table lists this clonotype with many counts. The time point was: pre-sensitization, week 0. Described treatment: therapeutic diphenylcyclopropenone sensitization with weekly scalp DPC. TCRdb re-called the RACE reads with MiXCR, one entry per CDR3 protein. The sample includes tens of thousands of distinct CDR3 sequences, 8% to 10% seen only once; the top ten take roughly 3.5%. This specimen was whole blood, taken in connection with sensitization to the hapten diphenylcyclopropenone (DPC). This clonotype originated in a woman aged 35 to 49 with alopecia areata. Some clones in this sample may be carry-over from other donors' samples. V and J are TRBV12-3 or TRBV12-4 and TRBJ2-3; the D gene is possibly TRBD1 (6 bases). This chain's CDR3 is CASSSAGARTDTQYF. CDR3 DNA: TGTGCCAGCAGTTCGGCAGGGGCTCGCACAGATACGCAGTATTTT.